This T cell receptor beta chain was documented in a study of cytomegalovirus exposure and HLA in healthy donors. Regarding the study as a whole: Investigators reported under 200 TCR beta chains as tied to cytomegalovirus. Indistinguishable V segments, including TRBV6-2 and TRBV6-3, were excluded.

Concerning this clone itself: What it binds is not known.

PCR employed 60 Vbeta and 13 Jbeta primers. The authors' processing: About 12 million of the about 80 million unique TCR beta chains counted in a later analysis were shared. This table comes from immunoSEQ multiplex PCR, and its TCRdb copy is limited to in-frame clones, with some not included. V and J calls and clone size are copied from that table; D and trimming were computed from the DNA. Here the sample table reports around 130,000 clones. This CDR3 contains 15 residues. Trimming took 5 bases from V and 5 from J, leaving 18 bases between them. The germline CDR1 and CDR2 sequences are SEHNR and FQNEAQ (reference sequence).

The chain joins TRBV7-9 to TRBJ1-1; the D is unclear. This clonotype was obtained from an older woman in good health and CMV-seronegative. The sample taken for sequencing was PBMCs. The CDR3 reads CASSLSDQWRTEAFF. The CDR3, as DNA: TGTGCCAGCAGCCTATCAGACCAGTGGCGGACTGAAGCTTTCTTT. Using reference TRBV7-9 and TRBJ1-1 for the parts outside the CDR3, the full variable domain is DTGVSQNPRHKITKRGQNVTFRCDPISEHNRLYWYRQTLGQGPEFLTYFQNEAQLEKSRLLSDRFSAERPKGSFSTLEIQRTEQGDSAMYLCASSLSDQWRTEAFFGQGTRLTVV.